This TCR beta chain emerged from a study of T cells in tumors after PD-1 blockade. CDR3 size: 15 residues. The germline V gene has CDR1 SGHVS and CDR2 FNYEAQ. With 5 bases clipped from V and 1 base from J, the junction kept 3 bases outside the gene matches. The count of this clone is one. Generated by immunoSEQ multiplex PCR, the TCRdb table keeps only in-frame clones and is missing some. The sample comprises tens of thousands of clones, around four fifths of which are singletons, and 38% rests with the top ten. This TCR was recovered from a human donor with basal cell carcinoma. This chain joins TRBV7-6 and TRBJ2-3; 10 nucleotides line up with TRBD2. Here the sequenced sample was PBMCs, taken before anti-PD-1 treatment. The CDR3 sequence is CASSPLAGRTDTQYF. In nucleotides, the CDR3 is TGTGCCAGCAGCCCACTAGCGGGGCGCACAGATACGCAGTATTTT. The entire variable domain, with the rest obtained from reference TRBV7-6 and TRBJ2-3, is as follows: GAGVSQSPRYKVTKRGQDVALRCDPISGHVSLYWYRQALGQGPEFLTYFNYEAQQDKSGLPNDRFSAERPEGSISTLTIQRTEQRDSAMYRCASSPLAGRTDTQYFGPGTRLTVL.